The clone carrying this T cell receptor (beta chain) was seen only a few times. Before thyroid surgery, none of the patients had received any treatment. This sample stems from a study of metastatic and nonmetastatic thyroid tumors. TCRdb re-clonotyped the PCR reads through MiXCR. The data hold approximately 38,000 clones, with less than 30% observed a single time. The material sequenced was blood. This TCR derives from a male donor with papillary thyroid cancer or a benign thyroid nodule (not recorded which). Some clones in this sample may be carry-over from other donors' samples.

The CDR3 spells CASSLRVSADTQYF. For the CDR3, the DNA is TGTGCCAGCAGTTTACGGGTCAGCGCAGATACGCAGTATTTT. This rearrangement joins TRBV12-3 or TRBV12-4 to TRBJ2-3; no firm D call. The CDR3 has 14 residues. The V end was cut by 2 bases, the J end by 4 bases, with 10 bases between.